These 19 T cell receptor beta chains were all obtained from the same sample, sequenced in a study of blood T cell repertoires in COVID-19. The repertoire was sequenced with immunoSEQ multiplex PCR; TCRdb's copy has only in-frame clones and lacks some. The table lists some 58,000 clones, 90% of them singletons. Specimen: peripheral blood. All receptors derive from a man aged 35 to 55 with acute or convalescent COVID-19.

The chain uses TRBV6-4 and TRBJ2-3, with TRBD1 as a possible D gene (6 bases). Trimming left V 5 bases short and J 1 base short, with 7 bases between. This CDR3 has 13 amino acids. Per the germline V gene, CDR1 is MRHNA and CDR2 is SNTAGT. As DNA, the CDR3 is TGTGCCAGCAGTAGGACAGGCACAGATACGCAGTATTTT. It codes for CASSRTGTDTQYF.

CDR3 loop: CASSMGQGTDTQYF. Written as DNA, the CDR3 is TGTGCCAGTAGTATGGGACAGGGGACAGATACGCAGTATTTT. The chain links TRBV19 to TRBJ2-3, with 10 bases identical to TRBD1. CDR3 length equals 14 residues. J was trimmed by 3 bases and V by 3 bases; bases with no gene match: 0. Germline V gene data show CDR1 as LNHDA and CDR2 as SQIVND (reference sequence).

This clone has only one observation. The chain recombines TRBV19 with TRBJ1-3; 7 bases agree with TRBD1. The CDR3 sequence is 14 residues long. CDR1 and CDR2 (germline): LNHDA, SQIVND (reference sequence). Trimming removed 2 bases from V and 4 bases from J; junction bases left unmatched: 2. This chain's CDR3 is CASSITGDGNTIYF. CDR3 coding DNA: TGTGCCAGTAGTATAACAGGGGACGGAAACACCATATATTTT.

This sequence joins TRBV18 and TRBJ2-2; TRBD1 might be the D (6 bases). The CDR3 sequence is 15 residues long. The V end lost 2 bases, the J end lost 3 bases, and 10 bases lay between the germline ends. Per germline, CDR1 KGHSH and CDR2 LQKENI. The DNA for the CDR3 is TGTGCCAGCTCACCATCAGGGGCACACACCGGGGAGCTGTTTTTT. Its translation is CASSPSGAHTGELFF.

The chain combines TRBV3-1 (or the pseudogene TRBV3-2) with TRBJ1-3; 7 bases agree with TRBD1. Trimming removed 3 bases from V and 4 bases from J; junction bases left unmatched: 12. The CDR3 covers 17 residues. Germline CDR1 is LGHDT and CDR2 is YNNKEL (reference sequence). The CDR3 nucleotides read TGTGCCAGCAGCCATCCGGGACAGAACTGGGGAGGAAACACCATATATTTT. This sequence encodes CASSHPGQNWGGNTIYF.

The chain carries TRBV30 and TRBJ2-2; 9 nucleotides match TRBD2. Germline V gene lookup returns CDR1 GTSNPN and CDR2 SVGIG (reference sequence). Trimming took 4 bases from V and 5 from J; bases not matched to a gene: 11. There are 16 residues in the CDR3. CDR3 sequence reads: CAWNGRAGGGTGELFF. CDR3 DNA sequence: TGTGCCTGGAACGGTAGAGCGGGAGGCGGAACCGGGGAGCTGTTTTTT.

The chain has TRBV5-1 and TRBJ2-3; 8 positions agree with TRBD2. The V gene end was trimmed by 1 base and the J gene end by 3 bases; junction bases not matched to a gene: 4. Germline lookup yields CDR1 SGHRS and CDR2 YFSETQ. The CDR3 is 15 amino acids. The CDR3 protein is CASSLISGSTDTQYF. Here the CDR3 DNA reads TGCGCCAGCAGCTTGATAAGCGGGAGTACAGATACGCAGTATTTT.

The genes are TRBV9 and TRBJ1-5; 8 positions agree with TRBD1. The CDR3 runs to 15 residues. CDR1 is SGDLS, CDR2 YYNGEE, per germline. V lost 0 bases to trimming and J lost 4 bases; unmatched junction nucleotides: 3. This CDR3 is CASSVVRQGNQPQHF. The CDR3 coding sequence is TGTGCCAGCAGCGTAGTTAGACAGGGGAATCAGCCCCAGCATTTT. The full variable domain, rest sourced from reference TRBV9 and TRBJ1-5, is DSGVTQTPKHLITATGQRVTLRCSPRSGDLSVYWYQQSLDQGLQFLIQYYNGEERAKGNILERFSAQQFPDLHSELNLSSLELGDSALYFCASSVVRQGNQPQHFGDGTRLSIL.

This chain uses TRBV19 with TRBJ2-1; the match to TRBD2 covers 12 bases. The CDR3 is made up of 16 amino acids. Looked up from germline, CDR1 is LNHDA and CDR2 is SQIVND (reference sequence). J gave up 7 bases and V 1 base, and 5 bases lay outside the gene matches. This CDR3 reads CASSIGLAGVKNEQFF. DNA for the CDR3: TGTGCCAGTAGTATAGGACTAGCGGGAGTTAAGAATGAGCAGTTCTTC.

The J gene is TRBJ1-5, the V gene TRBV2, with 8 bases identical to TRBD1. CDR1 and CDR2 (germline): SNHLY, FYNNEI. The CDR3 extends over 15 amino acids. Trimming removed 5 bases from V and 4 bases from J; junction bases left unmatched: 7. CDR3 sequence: CASSREQGANQPQHF. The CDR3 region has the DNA TGTGCCAGCAGTCGGGAGCAGGGGGCGAATCAGCCCCAGCATTTT.

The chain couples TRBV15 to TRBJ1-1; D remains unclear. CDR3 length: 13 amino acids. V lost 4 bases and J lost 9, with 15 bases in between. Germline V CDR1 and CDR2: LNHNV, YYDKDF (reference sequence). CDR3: CATSTLPAGKAFF. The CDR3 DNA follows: TGTGCCACCAGCACCCTACCTGCGGGGAAAGCTTTCTTT.

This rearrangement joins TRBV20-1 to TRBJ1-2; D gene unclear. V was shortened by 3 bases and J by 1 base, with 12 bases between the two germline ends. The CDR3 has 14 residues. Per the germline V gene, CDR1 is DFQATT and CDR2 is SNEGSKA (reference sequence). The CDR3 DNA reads TGCAGTGCTAGTCTACAGAACCATAACTATGGCTACACCTTC. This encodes CSASLQNHNYGYTF.

In nucleotides, the CDR3 is TGCGCCAGCAGTGGTACAGGGGGCTTCAAAAACATTCAGTACTTC. Residues: CASSGTGGFKNIQYF. The rearrangement uses TRBV10-2 and TRBJ2-4; 9 positions match TRBD1. CDR3 length equals 15 residues. J lost 3 bases, V lost 4 bases, and 4 bases had no gene match. Germline lookup yields CDR1 WSHSY and CDR2 SAAADI.

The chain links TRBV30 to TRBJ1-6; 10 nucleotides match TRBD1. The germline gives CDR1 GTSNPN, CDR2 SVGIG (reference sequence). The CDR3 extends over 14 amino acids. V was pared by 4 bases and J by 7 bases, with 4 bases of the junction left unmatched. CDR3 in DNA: TGTGCCTGGACCCGGGGACAGGGGAATTCACCCCTCCACTTT. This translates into CAWTRGQGNSPLHF.

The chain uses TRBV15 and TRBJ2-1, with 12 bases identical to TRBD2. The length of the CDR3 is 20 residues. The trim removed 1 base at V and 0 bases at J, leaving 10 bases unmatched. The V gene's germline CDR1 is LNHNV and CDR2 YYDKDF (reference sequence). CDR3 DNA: TGTGCCACCAGCAGAGTTCAACTAGCGGGAGGCCTTAGCTCCTACAATGAGCAGTTCTTC. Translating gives CATSRVQLAGGLSSYNEQFF.

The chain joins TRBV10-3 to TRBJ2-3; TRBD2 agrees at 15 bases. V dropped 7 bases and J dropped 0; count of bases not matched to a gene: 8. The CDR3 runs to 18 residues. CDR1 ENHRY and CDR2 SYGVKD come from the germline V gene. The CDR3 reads CAINQGTSGRISTDTQYF. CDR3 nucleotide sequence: TGTGCCATCAACCAAGGGACTAGCGGGAGGATAAGCACAGATACGCAGTATTTT.

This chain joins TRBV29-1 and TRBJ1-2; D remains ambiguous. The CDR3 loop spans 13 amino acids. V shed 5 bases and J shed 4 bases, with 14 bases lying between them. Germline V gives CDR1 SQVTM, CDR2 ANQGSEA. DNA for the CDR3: TGCAGCGTTCCCGTTCCCAGTTCCTATGGCTACACCTTC. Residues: CSVPVPSSYGYTF.

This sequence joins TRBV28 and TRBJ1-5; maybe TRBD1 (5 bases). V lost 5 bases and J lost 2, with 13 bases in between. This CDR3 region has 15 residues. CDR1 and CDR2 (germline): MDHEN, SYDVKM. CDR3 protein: CASSPGFRGNQPQHF. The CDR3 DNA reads TGTGCCAGCAGTCCAGGGTTTCGGGGCAATCAGCCCCAGCATTTT.

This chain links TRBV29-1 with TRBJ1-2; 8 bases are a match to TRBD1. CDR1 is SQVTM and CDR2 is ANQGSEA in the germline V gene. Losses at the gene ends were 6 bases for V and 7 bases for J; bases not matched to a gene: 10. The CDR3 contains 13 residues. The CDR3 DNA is TGCAGCGTCCTATCGGGCAGGGGGCTTGGCTACACCTTC. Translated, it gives CSVLSGRGLGYTF.